This TCR beta chain appears in the sequencing data of a study of cytomegalovirus exposure and HLA in healthy donors. From germline, CDR1 is KGHSH and CDR2 LQKENI. Trimming shortened V by 3 bases and J by 3 bases, and 12 bases separated the two germline ends. This CDR3 is 14 amino acids long. The PCR was carried out with 60 Vbeta primers and 13 Jbeta primers. Generated by immunoSEQ multiplex PCR, the TCRdb table keeps only in-frame clones and is missing some. The profile covers about 120,000 clones, with around three quarters appearing a single time and around 1.3% taken by the ten largest. Comments on this clone: Its specificity is unknown.

Findings and limits, study-wide: The productive fraction for most TCR beta V segments was about 90% or about 30% in an earlier analysis. DRB1 had the most TCR associations and HLA-C the fewest, a later analysis found, with rates varying by HLA locus.

Sequencing input: PBMCs. The receptor comes from a woman aged 30 to 39 in good health and CMV-seronegative. The genes are TRBV18 and TRBJ2-7, with a weak D call TRBD1 (5 bases). CDR3 coding DNA: TGTGCCAGCTCACCTCCGAGCAGGGTCTACGAGCAGTACTTC. Protein: CASSPPSRVYEQYF.